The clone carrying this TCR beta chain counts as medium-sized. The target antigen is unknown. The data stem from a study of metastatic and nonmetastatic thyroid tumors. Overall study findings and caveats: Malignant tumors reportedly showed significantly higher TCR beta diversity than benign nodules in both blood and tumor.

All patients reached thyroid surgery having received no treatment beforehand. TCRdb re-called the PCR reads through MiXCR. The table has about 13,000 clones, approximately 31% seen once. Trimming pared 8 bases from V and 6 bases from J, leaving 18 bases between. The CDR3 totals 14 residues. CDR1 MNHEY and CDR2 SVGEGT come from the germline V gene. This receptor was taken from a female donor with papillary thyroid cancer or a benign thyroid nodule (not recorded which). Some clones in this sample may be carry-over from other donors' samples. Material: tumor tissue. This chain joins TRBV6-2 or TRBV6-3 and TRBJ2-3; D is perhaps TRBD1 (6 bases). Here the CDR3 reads CASQFRTAADTQYF. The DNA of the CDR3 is TGTGCCAGCCAATTTAGGACAGCGGCGGATACGCAGTATTTT.